Listed below are T cell receptor beta chains from one sample, sequenced in a study of T-cell reconstitution after alpha-beta-depleted transplantation in children. TCRdb independently ran MiXCR on the PCR reads; one entry per CDR3 protein. The sample lists more than 400,000 distinct CDR3 sequences; about 45% were seen once. Here the sequenced sample was PBMCs, taken before TCRalphabeta/CD19-depleted stem cell transplant. The source is a girl aged 2 to 10 with aplastic anemia, due to receive a stem cell transplant. Both conserved end residues are part of each CDR3. The order of the fields is CDR3 DNA, CDR3 protein, J gene, D gene, V gene, clone size. The D gene is left open where the match is weak. Size tells how often a clone was seen (once, few, many) or the class of an expanded clone, and some rows leave it out.

DNA: TGCGCCAGCGGCGAGAGGGTGGGGCACACTGAAGCTTTCTTT
CDR3: CASGERVGHTEAFF
J: TRBJ1-1
D: NA
V: TRBV5-1
size: NA

DNA: TGCAGTGCTAGAGATTATATAGGGGTGGACAGGGTAACGGATGGCTACACCTTC
CDR3: CSARDYIGVDRVTDGYTF
J: TRBJ1-2
D: TRBD1
V: TRBV20-1
size: many

DNA: TGCAGCGGCTATAGCGGGGTCGGATACAATGAGCAGTTCTTC
CDR3: CSGYSGVGYNEQFF
J: TRBJ2-1
D: TRBD2
V: TRBV29-1
size: NA

DNA: TGCAGTGCTAGAATAATCGGACTAGTGGAGACCCAGTACTTC
CDR3: CSARIIGLVETQYF
J: TRBJ2-5
D: TRBD2
V: TRBV20-1
size: NA

DNA: TGTGCCAGCAGCCAAGATCAGAGCAGGGGAGGAGAGACCCAGTACTTC
CDR3: CASSQDQSRGGETQYF
J: TRBJ2-5
D: NA
V: TRBV14
size: NA

DNA: TGTGCCAGCAGTCAGCCGAATCAGCCCCAGCATTTT
CDR3: CASSQPNQPQHF
J: TRBJ1-5
D: NA
V: TRBV28
size: NA

DNA: TGTGCCAGCAGCTTGGTACTCTACCCCGGGGAGCAGTTCTTC
CDR3: CASSLVLYPGEQFF
J: TRBJ2-1
D: NA
V: TRBV5-6
size: NA

DNA: TGTGCCAGCAGTTTAGGCGGGAGTGGGAACATTCAGTACTTC
CDR3: CASSLGGSGNIQYF
J: TRBJ2-4
D: TRBD2
V: TRBV12-3/TRBV12-4
size: NA

DNA: TGTGCCAGCAGCATGGGACAGCCCTACGAGCAGTACTTC
CDR3: CASSMGQPYEQYF
J: TRBJ2-7
D: TRBD1
V: TRBV5-5
size: NA

DNA: TGCAGTGCTTCAGTAGCGGGAGAAAACTTTCAGTACTTC
CDR3: CSASVAGENFQYF
J: TRBJ2-4
D: TRBD2
V: TRBV20-1
size: few

DNA: TGTGCCACCAGTTCCCCGCGGGACATAGCGGGAGGGCCGACAGATACGCAGTATTTT
CDR3: CATSSPRDIAGGPTDTQYF
J: TRBJ2-3
D: TRBD2
V: TRBV24-1
size: NA

DNA: TGTGCCAGCAGCCCCCCCGCGGTACTAGCGGGAGAGGCATACAATGAGCAGTTCTTC
CDR3: CASSPPAVLAGEAYNEQFF
J: TRBJ2-1
D: TRBD2
V: TRBV4-2
size: NA

DNA: TGTGCCAGCAGCCAAAGTCTAGACATTAGGAATGAGCAGTTCTTC
CDR3: CASSQSLDIRNEQFF
J: TRBJ2-1
D: NA
V: TRBV14
size: many

DNA: TGTGCCAGCAGTTACTCGCCGGGACAGGGGGAGCAGTACTTC
CDR3: CASSYSPGQGEQYF
J: TRBJ2-7
D: TRBD1
V: TRBV6-5
size: NA

DNA: TGTGCCAGCAGCCAAGAGGGAGCCAAAAACATTCAGTACTTC
CDR3: CASSQEGAKNIQYF
J: TRBJ2-4
D: NA
V: TRBV4-2
size: many

DNA: TGTGCCAGCAGCTTAATGAACTGGAATGAGCAGTTCTTC
CDR3: CASSLMNWNEQFF
J: TRBJ2-1
D: NA
V: TRBV7-3
size: NA

DNA: TGTGCCAGCAGTTCTCGACAGGGAAAATCACCCCTCCACTTT
CDR3: CASSSRQGKSPLHF
J: TRBJ1-6
D: TRBD1
V: TRBV6-5
size: NA

DNA: TGTGCCAGCAGCGTCGGGACTCACAACACCGGGGAGCTGTTTTTT
CDR3: CASSVGTHNTGELFF
J: TRBJ2-2
D: NA
V: TRBV9
size: many

DNA: TGCAGTGCTCTTAAGGGGACTTTGGGGGATACGCAGTATTTT
CDR3: CSALKGTLGDTQYF
J: TRBJ2-3
D: NA
V: TRBV20-1
size: few

DNA: TGCGCCAGCAGCCGGACTAGCGGGAGGGCCGCGTACAATGAGCAGTTCTTC
CDR3: CASSRTSGRAAYNEQFF
J: TRBJ2-1
D: TRBD2
V: TRBV5-1
size: NA

DNA: TGCAGCGTATCCCATCTAGCGTCAGGGGAGCTGTTTTTT
CDR3: CSVSHLASGELFF
J: TRBJ2-2
D: NA
V: TRBV29-1
size: many

DNA: TGCAGTGCTCGCCAGGGGGCAGATACGCAGTATTTT
CDR3: CSARQGADTQYF
J: TRBJ2-3
D: TRBD1
V: TRBV20-1
size: many

DNA: TGTGCCAGCAGCCCCCAGGGGAGGTGGAATTCACCCCTCCACTTT
CDR3: CASSPQGRWNSPLHF
J: TRBJ1-6
D: NA
V: TRBV7-3
size: NA

DNA: TGTGCCAGCAGTTTGGGGAGACTAGCGGGGGAGCGAGAGAGCACAGATACGCAGTATTTT
CDR3: CASSLGRLAGERESTDTQYF
J: TRBJ2-3
D: TRBD2
V: TRBV28
size: NA

DNA: TGCGCCAGCAGCCAAGCGGGGGGGGACACCGGGGAGCTGTTTTTT
CDR3: CASSQAGGDTGELFF
J: TRBJ2-2
D: TRBD2
V: TRBV4-1
size: NA

DNA: TGTGCCAGCAGTCCAGGCAGGGGGTACGAGCAGTACTTC
CDR3: CASSPGRGYEQYF
J: TRBJ2-7
D: TRBD1
V: TRBV2
size: many

DNA: TGTGCCAGCAGCATAGAGGGCAGCCCCAACCAGCCCCAGCATTTT
CDR3: CASSIEGSPNQPQHF
J: TRBJ1-5
D: NA
V: TRBV7-6
size: few

DNA: TGTGCCAGCAGCCAAGTGCACGTCGGGGTCGGCTCACCCCTCCACTTT
CDR3: CASSQVHVGVGSPLHF
J: TRBJ1-6
D: NA
V: TRBV4-2
size: NA

DNA: TGTGCCAGCAGCTTCGGACCGGACAATGAGCAGTTCTTC
CDR3: CASSFGPDNEQFF
J: TRBJ2-1
D: NA
V: TRBV7-9
size: few

DNA: TGCAGTGCTAGTTGGACCCGGGACACTGAAGCTTTCTTT
CDR3: CSASWTRDTEAFF
J: TRBJ1-1
D: NA
V: TRBV20-1
size: NA

DNA: TGCAGTGCCAATCAGGGACTTGGAAGCTCCTACGAGCAGTACTTC
CDR3: CSANQGLGSSYEQYF
J: TRBJ2-7
D: NA
V: TRBV20-1
size: once

DNA: TGTGCCAGCAGTTTAGGACAGGGGAGGGAAGAAAAACTGTTTTTT
CDR3: CASSLGQGREEKLFF
J: TRBJ1-4
D: TRBD1
V: TRBV12-3/TRBV12-4
size: few

DNA: TGTGCCAGCAGCTTAGTAGGCTTCAAAGAGACCCAGTACTTC
CDR3: CASSLVGFKETQYF
J: TRBJ2-5
D: NA
V: TRBV7-2
size: many

DNA: TGCGCCAGCAGCCCAATCACCTTGGCCAACGTCCTGACTTTC
CDR3: CASSPITLANVLTF
J: TRBJ2-6
D: NA
V: TRBV4-1
size: NA

DNA: TGCGCCAGCAACGGATGGGATACTGGAAACACCATATATTTT
CDR3: CASNGWDTGNTIYF
J: TRBJ1-3
D: NA
V: TRBV10-2
size: NA

DNA: TGCGCCAGCAGCCAAGAGGTCCGGGCTTCTGGGGCCAACGTCCTGACTTTC
CDR3: CASSQEVRASGANVLTF
J: TRBJ2-6
D: NA
V: TRBV4-1
size: NA

DNA: TGTGCCAGCATGTCTGGGCCCTACGAGCAGTACTTC
CDR3: CASMSGPYEQYF
J: TRBJ2-7
D: NA
V: TRBV6-5
size: NA

DNA: TGTGCCAGCAGGCCACGGGGGGACCAGCCCCAGCATTTT
CDR3: CASRPRGDQPQHF
J: TRBJ1-5
D: NA
V: TRBV6-1
size: NA

DNA: TGCAGTGCAGTAGCCCAGGGGATCCGCAATCAGCCCCAGCATTTT
CDR3: CSAVAQGIRNQPQHF
J: TRBJ1-5
D: NA
V: TRBV20-1
size: many

DNA: TGTGCCAGCACCGCCCGAGATACGCAGTATTTT
CDR3: CASTARDTQYF
J: TRBJ2-3
D: NA
V: TRBV11-2
size: NA

DNA: TGTGCCAGCAGTGAACAGGGGAGGGAAAACATTCAGTACTTC
CDR3: CASSEQGRENIQYF
J: TRBJ2-4
D: NA
V: TRBV6-1
size: many

DNA: TGCAGTGCTAGGGACTCCCAGGGGATCGCAGATACGCAGTATTTT
CDR3: CSARDSQGIADTQYF
J: TRBJ2-3
D: NA
V: TRBV20-1
size: NA

DNA: TGCAGTGCTCAGGATTTACAGGGCCACAATGAGCAGTTCTTC
CDR3: CSAQDLQGHNEQFF
J: TRBJ2-1
D: NA
V: TRBV20-1
size: many

DNA: TGCAGTGCTAGAGGTCCGATCGGCACTGAAGCTTTCTTT
CDR3: CSARGPIGTEAFF
J: TRBJ1-1
D: NA
V: TRBV20-1
size: NA

DNA: TGCGCCAGCAGCCCGGGGACAGCCCTACGGGAGACCCAGTACTTC
CDR3: CASSPGTALRETQYF
J: TRBJ2-5
D: TRBD1
V: TRBV5-1
size: NA

DNA: TGTGCCAGCAGCTTGGGGACTAATCAAGGAACGCAGTATTTT
CDR3: CASSLGTNQGTQYF
J: TRBJ2-3
D: TRBD2
V: TRBV7-3
size: once

DNA: TGTGCCAGCAGTTGGGGACTAGCGGGGGGGCGGAATGAGCAGTTCTTC
CDR3: CASSWGLAGGRNEQFF
J: TRBJ2-1
D: TRBD2
V: TRBV12-3/TRBV12-4
size: NA

DNA: TGCAAGCTAATCCACGGCGGCGGCTCCTACAATGAGCAGTTCTTC
CDR3: CKLIHGGGSYNEQFF
J: TRBJ2-1
D: NA
V: TRBV20-1
size: NA

DNA: TGCAGGCCCACAGAAGAGCAGTACTTC
CDR3: CRPTEEQYF
J: TRBJ2-7
D: NA
V: TRBV20-1
size: few

DNA: TGTGCCAGCAGTTTATCCCAGGGGGGCGACGAGCAGTACTTC
CDR3: CASSLSQGGDEQYF
J: TRBJ2-7
D: NA
V: TRBV27
size: few